These 14 T cell receptor beta chains originate from one sample sequenced in a study of blood T cells in healthy people across ages. PCR was performed a second time for about 7 to 11 cycles using a sample-barcoded 5' primer and a J-beta primer mix. Via MiXCR, TCRdb re-called the 5' RACE reads, giving one row per CDR3 protein. Among about 650,000 distinct CDR3 sequences listed, approximately 29% were seen once. The sample was blood. The receptors were sampled from a woman at least 80 years old in good health.

This sequence joins TRBV10-3 and TRBJ2-1; D not certain. The CDR3 has 11 residues. Trimming took off 3 bases at V and 15 bases at J, with 12 bases between the two ends. Germline V CDR1 and CDR2: ENHRY, SYGVKD. The CDR3: CAISDSDETFF. In nucleotides, the CDR3 is TGTGCCATCAGTGATTCGGACGAGACGTTCTTC.

This clonotype appeared many times. The chain joins TRBV7-3 to TRBJ1-2; 7 nucleotides line up with TRBD1. The CDR3 length is 15 residues. The trim removed 5 bases at V and 7 bases at J, leaving 13 bases unmatched. The germline V gene has CDR1 SGHTA and CDR2 FQGTGA. In nucleotides, the CDR3 is TGTGCCAGCAGCCCAGGGGGTCGGGCTGGAAGTGGCTACACCTTC. Its translation: CASSPGGRAGSGYTF.

The chain recombines TRBV5-1 with TRBJ2-1; D remains ambiguous. Trimming shortened V by 4 bases and J by 5 bases, and 13 bases separated the two germline ends. Germline CDR1 reads SGHRS; CDR2 reads YFSETQ. The CDR3 totals 14 residues. CDR3: CASSQKTQDNEQFF. The DNA for the CDR3 is TGCGCCAGCAGCCAAAAGACGCAGGACAATGAGCAGTTCTTC.

J is TRBJ2-4 and V is TRBV20-1; D is possibly TRBD1 or TRBD2 (5 bases each). Looked up from germline, CDR1 is DFQATT and CDR2 is SNEGSKA (reference sequence). CDR3 length equals 14 residues. V lost 3 bases, J lost 7 bases, and 16 bases lay in between. CDR3 sequence (DNA): TGCAGTGCTAGGAGGCAGTTGGGGGATAACATTCAGTACTTC. Amino acid sequence: CSARRQLGDNIQYF.

A word on this clonotype: A much larger clone lies one base from this, so it may be a read error. The chain carries TRBV5-1 and TRBJ2-1; D may correspond to TRBD1 or TRBD2 (6 bases each). Germline loops: CDR1 SGHRS, CDR2 YFSETQ. This CDR3 region has 14 residues. The CDR3 sequence: CASSLNGGGNGQFF. In DNA, the CDR3 is TGCGCCAGCAGCTTGAACGGGGGCGGGAATGGGCAGTTCTTC. The full variable domain, rest sourced from reference TRBV5-1 and TRBJ2-1, is KAGVTQTPRYLIKTRGQQVTLSCSPISGHRSVSWYQQTPGQGLQFLFEYFSETQRNKGNFPGRFSGRQFSNSRSEMNVSTLELGDSALYLCASSLNGGGNGQFFGPGTRLTVL.

A note on this clonotype: A much larger clone sits a single nucleotide away, making a read error possible. J is TRBJ2-1 and V is TRBV7-9, with a tentative D call TRBD1 (6 bases). The germline gives CDR1 SEHNR, CDR2 FQNEAQ (reference sequence). This CDR3 region has 13 residues. CDR3 coding DNA: TGTGCCAGCAACTTACCAGGGGCTCATGAGCAGTTCTTC. This sequence encodes CASNLPGAHEQFF.

This clonotype was observed at least ten times. V is TRBV27 and J is TRBJ1-1; 8 bases match TRBD1. Germline V gives CDR1 MNHEY, CDR2 SMNVEV (reference sequence). This CDR3 has 15 residues. V lost 7 bases, J lost 0 bases, and 7 bases stayed unmatched. The CDR3 DNA follows: TGTGCCAGCATCTTACGGACAGGGATGAACACTGAAGCTTTCTTT. Its protein product is CASILRTGMNTEAFF.

Of note for this clonotype: This may arise from a read error, as a much more abundant clone is one base away. The CDR3 loop reads CASSLASGGAGPYF. The CDR3 nucleotides are TGTGCCAGCAGCTTAGCTAGCGGGGGGGCCGGTCCGTACTTC. The chain links TRBV7-2 to TRBJ2-5, with TRBD2 matching over 11 bases. Germline V lookup: CDR1 SGHTA, CDR2 FQGNSA. V shed 0 bases and J 13 bases; nucleotides not matched to a gene: 7. There are 14 residues in the CDR3.

This clonotype was counted ten times or more. The rearrangement joins TRBV20-1 to TRBJ2-3; D is possibly TRBD2 (7 bases). CDR3 size: 12 residues. V was cut by 5 bases and J by 4 bases, with 10 bases left in between. Germline CDR1 is DFQATT and CDR2 is SNEGSKA (reference sequence). The DNA for the CDR3 is TGCAGTGCTGCGCGGGGGCCAGATACGCAGTATTTT. Translating it yields CSAARGPDTQYF.

This chain links TRBV20-1 with TRBJ1-3; D is unclear. The CDR3 loop spans 11 amino acids. Germline V CDR1 and CDR2: DFQATT, SNEGSKA (reference sequence). V was shortened by 5 bases and J by 4 bases, with 6 bases between the two germline ends. The CDR3 sequence: CSAFLGNTIYF. The CDR3 bases are TGCAGTGCTTTCCTCGGAAACACCATATATTTT.

On this clonotype: A clone one base away is much larger, so this may be a read error. J is TRBJ2-1 and V is TRBV10-3, with a weak D call TRBD2 (7 bases). V was cut by 5 bases and J by 8 bases, with 22 bases left in between. Germline CDR1 ENHRY, CDR2 SYGVKD. The CDR3 sequence is 16 residues long. The CDR3 nucleotides are TGTGCCATCAGTTACACCGGGGGGCGAGGGCCGTATGAGCAGTTCTTC. This codes for CAISYTGGRGPYEQFF.

The sample holds a few counts of this clonotype. The CDR3 is CASSETGTLSTPLHF. DNA for the CDR3: TGTGCCAGCAGCGAGACAGGAACCCTTAGTACACCCCTCCACTTT. This chain uses TRBV6-2 or TRBV6-3 with TRBJ1-6; possible D gene TRBD1, 6 bases. The CDR3 loop spans 15 amino acids. The V gene's germline CDR1 is MNHEY and CDR2 SVGEGT. Trimming pared 6 bases from V and 11 bases from J, leaving 20 bases between.

On this clonotype itself: A much larger clone is a single base away; this may be a read error. CDR3 protein: CASSSSRGQPQHF. CDR3 bases: TGCGCCAGCAGCTCGTCAAGGGGTCAGCCCCAGCATTTT. This chain links TRBV5-1 with TRBJ1-5; D may be TRBD1 (5 bases). V dropped 3 bases and J dropped 6 bases, with 10 bases sitting between them. CDR1 and CDR2 from the germline V gene are SGHRS and YFSETQ. The CDR3 is made up of 13 amino acids.

This clonotype was seen many times. This chain uses TRBV20-1 with TRBJ1-2; no firm D call. The V end lost 3 bases, the J end lost 4 bases, and 9 bases lay between the germline ends. The CDR3 covers 12 residues. The germline gives CDR1 DFQATT, CDR2 SNEGSKA (reference sequence). The CDR3 bases are TGCAGTGCTAGCGAAGGGCCCTATGGCTACACCTTC. The encoded protein is CSASEGPYGYTF.